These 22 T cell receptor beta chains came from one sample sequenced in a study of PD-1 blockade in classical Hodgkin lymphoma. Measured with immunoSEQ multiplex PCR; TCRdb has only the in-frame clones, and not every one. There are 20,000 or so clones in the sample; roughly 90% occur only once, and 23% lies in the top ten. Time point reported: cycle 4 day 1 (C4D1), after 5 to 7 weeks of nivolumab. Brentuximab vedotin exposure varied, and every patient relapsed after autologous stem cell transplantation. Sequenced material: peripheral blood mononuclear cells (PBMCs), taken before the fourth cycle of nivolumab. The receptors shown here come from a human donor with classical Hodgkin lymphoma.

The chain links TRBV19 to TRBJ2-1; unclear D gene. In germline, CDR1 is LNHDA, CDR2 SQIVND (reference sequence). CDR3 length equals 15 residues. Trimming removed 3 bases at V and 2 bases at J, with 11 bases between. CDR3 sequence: CASSINIITYNEQFF. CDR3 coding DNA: TGTGCCAGTAGTATTAATATAATCACCTACAATGAGCAGTTCTTC.

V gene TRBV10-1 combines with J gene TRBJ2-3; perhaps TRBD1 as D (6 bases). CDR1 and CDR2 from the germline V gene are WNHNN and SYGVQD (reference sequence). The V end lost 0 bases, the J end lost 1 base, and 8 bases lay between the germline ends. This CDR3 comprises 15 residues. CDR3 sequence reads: CASSESGAGTDTQYF. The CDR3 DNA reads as TGCGCCAGCAGTGAGTCGGGGGCTGGCACAGATACGCAGTATTTT.

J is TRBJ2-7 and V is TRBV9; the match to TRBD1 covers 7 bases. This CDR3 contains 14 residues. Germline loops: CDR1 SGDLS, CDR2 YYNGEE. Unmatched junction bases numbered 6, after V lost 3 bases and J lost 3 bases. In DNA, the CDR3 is TGTGCCAGCAGCGAGGGGGCAGGGAACTACGAGCAGTACTTC. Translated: CASSEGAGNYEQYF.

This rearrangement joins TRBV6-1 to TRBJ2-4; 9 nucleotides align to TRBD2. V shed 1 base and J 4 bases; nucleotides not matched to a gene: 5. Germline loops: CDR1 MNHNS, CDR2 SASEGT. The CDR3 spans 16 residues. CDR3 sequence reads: CASSEVASGAKNIQYF. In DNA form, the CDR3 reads TGTGCCAGCAGTGAAGTTGCTAGCGGGGCGAAAAACATTCAGTACTTC.

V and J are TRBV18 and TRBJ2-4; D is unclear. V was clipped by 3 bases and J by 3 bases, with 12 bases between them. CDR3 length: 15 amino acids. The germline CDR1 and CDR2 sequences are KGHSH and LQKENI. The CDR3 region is CASSPVGPGKNIQYF. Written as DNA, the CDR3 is TGTGCCAGCTCACCTGTGGGTCCAGGCAAAAACATTCAGTACTTC.

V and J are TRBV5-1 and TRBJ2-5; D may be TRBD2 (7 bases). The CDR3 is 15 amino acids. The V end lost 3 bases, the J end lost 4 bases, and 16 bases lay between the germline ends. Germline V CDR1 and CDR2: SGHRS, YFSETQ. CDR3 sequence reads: CASSWEAGGPETQYF. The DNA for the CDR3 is TGCGCCAGCAGCTGGGAGGCCGGGGGGCCAGAGACCCAGTACTTC.

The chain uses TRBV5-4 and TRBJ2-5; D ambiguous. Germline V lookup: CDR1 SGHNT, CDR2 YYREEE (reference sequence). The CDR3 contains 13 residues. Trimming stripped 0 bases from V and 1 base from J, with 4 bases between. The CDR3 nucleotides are TGTGCCAGCAGCTTGGTCGGCCAAGAGACCCAGTACTTC. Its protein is CASSLVGQETQYF.

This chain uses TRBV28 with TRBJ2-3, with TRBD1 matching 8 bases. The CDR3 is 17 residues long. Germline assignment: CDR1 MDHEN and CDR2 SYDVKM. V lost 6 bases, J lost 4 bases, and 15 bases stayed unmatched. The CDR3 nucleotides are TGTGCCAGCAGCTCCATCACGGACAGGGTTCTTCCAGATACGCAGTATTTT. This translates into CASSSITDRVLPDTQYF.

The CDR3 bases are TGTGCCAGCAGCTCCGAGGCGGGGGGGACCCAGTACTTC. As protein: CASSSEAGGTQYF. The chain uses TRBV7-7 and TRBJ2-5, with 8 bases matching TRBD2. V lost 4 bases and J lost 7; bases outside the gene matches: 5. Germline CDR1 and CDR2: SSHAT and FNYEAQ (reference sequence). This CDR3 has 13 amino acids.

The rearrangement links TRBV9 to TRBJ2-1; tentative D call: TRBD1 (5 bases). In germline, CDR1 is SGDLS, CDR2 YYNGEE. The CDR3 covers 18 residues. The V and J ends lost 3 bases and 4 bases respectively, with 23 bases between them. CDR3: CASSAHARDRRIYNEQFF. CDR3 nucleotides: TGTGCCAGCAGCGCCCACGCCCGCGACAGAAGAATTTACAATGAGCAGTTCTTC.

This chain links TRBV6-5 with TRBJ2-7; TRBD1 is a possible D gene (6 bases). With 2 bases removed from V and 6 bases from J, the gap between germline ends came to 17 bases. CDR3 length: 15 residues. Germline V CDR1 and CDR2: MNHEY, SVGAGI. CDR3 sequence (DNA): TGTGCCAGCAGTTACGTGGACAGCCTCTTCGGCGAGCAGTACTTC. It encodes CASSYVDSLFGEQYF.

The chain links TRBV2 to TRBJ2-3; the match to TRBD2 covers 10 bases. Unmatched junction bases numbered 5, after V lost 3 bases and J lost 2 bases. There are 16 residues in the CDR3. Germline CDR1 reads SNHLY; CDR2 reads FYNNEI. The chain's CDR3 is CASSDLAGVYTDTQYF. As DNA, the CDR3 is TGTGCCAGCAGTGACCTAGCGGGGGTTTACACAGATACGCAGTATTTT.

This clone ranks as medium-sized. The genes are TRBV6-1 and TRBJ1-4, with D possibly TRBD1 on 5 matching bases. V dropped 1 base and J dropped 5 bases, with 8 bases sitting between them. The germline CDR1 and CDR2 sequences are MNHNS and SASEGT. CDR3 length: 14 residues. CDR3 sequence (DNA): TGTGCCAGCAGTGAAGGGGGCGGCAATGAAAAACTGTTTTTT. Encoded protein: CASSEGGGNEKLFF.

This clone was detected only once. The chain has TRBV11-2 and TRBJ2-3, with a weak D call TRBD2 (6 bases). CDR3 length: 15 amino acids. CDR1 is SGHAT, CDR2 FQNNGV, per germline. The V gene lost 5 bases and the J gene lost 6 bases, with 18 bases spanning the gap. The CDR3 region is CASSPDWEVADTQYF. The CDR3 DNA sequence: TGTGCCAGCAGCCCAGATTGGGAGGTGGCTGATACGCAGTATTTT.

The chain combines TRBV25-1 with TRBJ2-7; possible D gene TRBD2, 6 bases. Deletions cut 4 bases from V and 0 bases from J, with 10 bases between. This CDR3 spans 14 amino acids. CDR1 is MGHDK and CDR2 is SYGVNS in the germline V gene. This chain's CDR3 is CASSVEGSSYEQYF. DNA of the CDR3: TGTGCCAGCAGTGTGGAGGGGAGCTCCTACGAGCAGTACTTC.

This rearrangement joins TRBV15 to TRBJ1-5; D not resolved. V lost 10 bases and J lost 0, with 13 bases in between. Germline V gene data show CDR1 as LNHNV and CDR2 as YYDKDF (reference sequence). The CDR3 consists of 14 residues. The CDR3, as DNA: TGTGCCATCCGCGGGCGCCATAGCAATCAGCCCCAGCATTTT. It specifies CAIRGRHSNQPQHF.

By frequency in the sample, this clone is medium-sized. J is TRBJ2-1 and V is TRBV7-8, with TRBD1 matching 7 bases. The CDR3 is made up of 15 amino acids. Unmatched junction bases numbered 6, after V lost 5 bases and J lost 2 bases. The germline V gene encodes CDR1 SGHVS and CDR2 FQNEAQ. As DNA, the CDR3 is TGTGCCAGCAGCCTTAGACAGGGCCCCTACAATGAGCAGTTCTTC. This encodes CASSLRQGPYNEQFF.

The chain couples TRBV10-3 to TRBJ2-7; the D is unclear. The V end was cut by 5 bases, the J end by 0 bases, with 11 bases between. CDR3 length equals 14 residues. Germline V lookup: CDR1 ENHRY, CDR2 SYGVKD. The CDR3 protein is CAISRQESSYEQYF. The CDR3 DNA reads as TGTGCCATCAGTAGACAAGAAAGCTCCTACGAGCAGTACTTC.

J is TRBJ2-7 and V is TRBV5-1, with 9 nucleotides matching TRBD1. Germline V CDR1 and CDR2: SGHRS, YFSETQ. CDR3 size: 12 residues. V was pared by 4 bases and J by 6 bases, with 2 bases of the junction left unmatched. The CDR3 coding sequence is TGCGCCAGCAGCGAGACAGGGGGCGAGCAGTACTTC. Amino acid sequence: CASSETGGEQYF.

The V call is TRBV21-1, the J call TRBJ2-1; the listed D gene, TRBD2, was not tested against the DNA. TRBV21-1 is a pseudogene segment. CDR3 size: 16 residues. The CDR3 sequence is CASSKDQRATYNEQFF. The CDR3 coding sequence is TGTGCCAGCAGCAAAGATCAGCGGGCCACCTACAATGAGCAGTTCTTC.

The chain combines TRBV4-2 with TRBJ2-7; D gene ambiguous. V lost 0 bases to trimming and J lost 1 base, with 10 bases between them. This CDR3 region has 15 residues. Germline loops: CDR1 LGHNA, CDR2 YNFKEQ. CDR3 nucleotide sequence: TGTGCCAGCAGCCAAGATCTTGGACCATCCTACGAGCAGTACTTC. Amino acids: CASSQDLGPSYEQYF.

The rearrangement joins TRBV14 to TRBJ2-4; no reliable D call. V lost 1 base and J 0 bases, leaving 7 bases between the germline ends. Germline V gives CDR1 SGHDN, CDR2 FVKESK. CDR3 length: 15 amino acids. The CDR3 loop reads CASSQGTRAKNIQYF. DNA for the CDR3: TGTGCCAGCAGCCAAGGGACGAGAGCCAAAAACATTCAGTACTTC.